The subject of this entry is one T cell receptor (beta chain). Its antigen remains unknown. These data originate in a study of T cell repertoires in cytomegalovirus infection. Study-level background: TCR beta signatures that were public indicated CMV infection and matching HLA type. Notes on the study in general: CMV carriers having the relevant HLA were flagged by cumulative public TCR beta family frequency.

This CDR3 has 15 residues. The germline V and J ends were trimmed by 5 bases and 3 bases, with 15 bases remaining between them. Germline V gives CDR1 LNHDA, CDR2 SQIVND (reference sequence). TCRdb itself ran the reads through MiXCR, one entry per CDR3 protein. This repertoire shows around 540,000 distinct CDR3 sequences, 30% to 40% found once; its top ten account for about a sixth. The chain is built from TRBV19 and TRBJ2-3, with D perhaps TRBD2 (5 bases). The origin of this receptor is a human donor in good health (CMV status not recorded). Some clones in this sample may be carry-over from other donors' samples. Sequences were derived from cultured PBMCs, sampled from culture after CMV antigen stimulation. The CDR3 DNA follows: TGTGCCAGTAGTCCCATGGCGAGAGGGACAGATACGCAGTATTTT. Amino acids: CASSPMARGTDTQYF.